This TCR beta chain was sequenced for a study of blood T cell repertoires in COVID-19. Study-level information: COVID-19 samples from acute and convalescent phases originated in the United States, Italy and Spain.

J was trimmed by 5 bases and V by 1 base; bases with no gene match: 0. The germline CDR1 and CDR2 sequences are SGHTA and FQGNSA. This CDR3 region has 13 residues. Clones were read by immunoSEQ multiplex PCR, and TCRdb kept only the in-frame ones, dropping some. The sample includes more than 150,000 clones, about four fifths seen only once; the top ten take under 0.75%. The chain carries TRBV7-2 and TRBJ1-2, with 8 bases identical to TRBD1. Specimen: peripheral blood. This receptor was obtained from a man aged 60-69 years with acute or convalescent COVID-19. This chain's CDR3 is CASSLDRGYGYTF. The CDR3 bases are TGTGCCAGCAGCTTAGACAGGGGGTATGGCTACACCTTC.